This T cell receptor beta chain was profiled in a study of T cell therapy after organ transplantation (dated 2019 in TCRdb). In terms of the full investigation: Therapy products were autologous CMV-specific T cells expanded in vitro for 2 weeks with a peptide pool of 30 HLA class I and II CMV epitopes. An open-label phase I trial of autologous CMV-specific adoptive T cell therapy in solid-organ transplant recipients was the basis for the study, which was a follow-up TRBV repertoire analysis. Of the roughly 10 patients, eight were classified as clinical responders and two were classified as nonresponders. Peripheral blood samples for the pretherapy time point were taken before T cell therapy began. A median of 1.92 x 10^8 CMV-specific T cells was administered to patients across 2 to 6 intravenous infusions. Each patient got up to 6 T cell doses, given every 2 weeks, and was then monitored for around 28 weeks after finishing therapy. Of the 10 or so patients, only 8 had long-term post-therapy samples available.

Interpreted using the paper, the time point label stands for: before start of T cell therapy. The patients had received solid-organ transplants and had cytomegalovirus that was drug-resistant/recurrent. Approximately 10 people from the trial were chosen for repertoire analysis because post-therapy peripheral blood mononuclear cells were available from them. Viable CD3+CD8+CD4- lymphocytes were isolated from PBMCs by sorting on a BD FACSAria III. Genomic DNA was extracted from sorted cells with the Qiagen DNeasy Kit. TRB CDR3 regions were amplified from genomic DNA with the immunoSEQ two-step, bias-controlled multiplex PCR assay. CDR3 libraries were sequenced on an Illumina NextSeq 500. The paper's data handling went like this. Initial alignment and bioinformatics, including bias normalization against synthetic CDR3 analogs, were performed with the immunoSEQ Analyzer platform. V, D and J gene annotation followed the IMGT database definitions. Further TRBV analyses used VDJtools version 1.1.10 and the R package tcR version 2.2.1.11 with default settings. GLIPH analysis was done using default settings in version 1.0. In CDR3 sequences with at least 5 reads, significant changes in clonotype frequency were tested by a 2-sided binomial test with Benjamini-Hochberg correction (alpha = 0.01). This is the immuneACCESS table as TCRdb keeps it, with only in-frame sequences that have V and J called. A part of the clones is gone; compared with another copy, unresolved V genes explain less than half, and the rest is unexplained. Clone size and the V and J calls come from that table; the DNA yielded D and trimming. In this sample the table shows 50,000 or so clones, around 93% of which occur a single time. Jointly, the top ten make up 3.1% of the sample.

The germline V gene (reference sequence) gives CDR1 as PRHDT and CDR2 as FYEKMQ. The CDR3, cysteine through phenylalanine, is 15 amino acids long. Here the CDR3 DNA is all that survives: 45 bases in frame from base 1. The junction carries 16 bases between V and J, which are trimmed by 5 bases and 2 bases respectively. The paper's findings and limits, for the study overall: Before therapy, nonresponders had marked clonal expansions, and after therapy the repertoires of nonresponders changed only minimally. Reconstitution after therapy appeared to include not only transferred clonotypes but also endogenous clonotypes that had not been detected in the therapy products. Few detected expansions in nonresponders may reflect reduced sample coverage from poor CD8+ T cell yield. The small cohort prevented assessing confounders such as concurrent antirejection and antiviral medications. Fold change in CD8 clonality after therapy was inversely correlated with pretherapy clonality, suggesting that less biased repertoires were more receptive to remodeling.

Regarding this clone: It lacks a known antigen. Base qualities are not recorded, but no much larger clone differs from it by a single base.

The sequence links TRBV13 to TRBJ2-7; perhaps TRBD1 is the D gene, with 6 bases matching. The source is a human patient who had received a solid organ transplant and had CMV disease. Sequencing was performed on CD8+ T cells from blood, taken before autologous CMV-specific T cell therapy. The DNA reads TGTGCCAGCAGCATCCGGACCGGGGACACCTACGAGCAGTACTTC. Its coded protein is CASSIRTGDTYEQYF. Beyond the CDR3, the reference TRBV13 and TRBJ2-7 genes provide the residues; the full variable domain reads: AAGVIQSPRHLIKEKRETATLKCYPIPRHDTVYWYQQGPGQDPQFLISFYEKMQSDKGSIPDRFSAQQFSDYHSELNMSSLELGDSALYFCASSIRTGDTYEQYFGPGTRLTVT.